The next 3 T cell receptor beta chains were all read from a single sample in a study of cytomegalovirus exposure and HLA in healthy donors. Only in-frame clones appear in the TCRdb table, and some are missing; sequencing was by immunoSEQ multiplex PCR. The table includes roughly 120,000 clones, around 88% detected once. Sample: PBMCs. These receptors originate from a man younger than 35 in good health and CMV-seronegative.

This sequence joins TRBV7-9 and TRBJ1-1; TRBD1 matches at 11 bases. Germline V gene sequence: CDR1 SEHNR, CDR2 FQNEAQ (reference sequence). There are 14 residues in the CDR3. J was trimmed by 4 bases and V by 5 bases; bases with no gene match: 3. The CDR3 bases are TGTGCCAGCAGCAAAGGGACAGGGGGCACTGAAGCTTTCTTT. This codes for CASSKGTGGTEAFF.

The rearrangement uses TRBV6-5 and TRBJ1-1, with 11 bases aligning to TRBD1. Germline CDR1 MNHEY, CDR2 SVGAGI. The CDR3 loop spans 15 amino acids. V was pared by 4 bases and J by 7 bases, with 8 bases of the junction left unmatched. The CDR3 nucleotides are TGTGCCAGCAGTTCCCGGGACAGGGGGTCCGGTGAAGCTTTCTTT. Translated, it gives CASSSRDRGSGEAFF.

The gene calls are TRBV7-6 and TRBJ2-3, with TRBD2 identical over 11 bases. CDR1 is SGHVS, CDR2 FNYEAQ, per germline. CDR3 length: 18 amino acids. With 6 bases clipped from V and 2 bases from J, the junction kept 13 bases outside the gene matches. The CDR3 bases are TGTGCCAGCAGGGACACTAGCGGGAGCTTTCCTAACACAGATACGCAGTATTTT. Its translation is CASRDTSGSFPNTDTQYF.